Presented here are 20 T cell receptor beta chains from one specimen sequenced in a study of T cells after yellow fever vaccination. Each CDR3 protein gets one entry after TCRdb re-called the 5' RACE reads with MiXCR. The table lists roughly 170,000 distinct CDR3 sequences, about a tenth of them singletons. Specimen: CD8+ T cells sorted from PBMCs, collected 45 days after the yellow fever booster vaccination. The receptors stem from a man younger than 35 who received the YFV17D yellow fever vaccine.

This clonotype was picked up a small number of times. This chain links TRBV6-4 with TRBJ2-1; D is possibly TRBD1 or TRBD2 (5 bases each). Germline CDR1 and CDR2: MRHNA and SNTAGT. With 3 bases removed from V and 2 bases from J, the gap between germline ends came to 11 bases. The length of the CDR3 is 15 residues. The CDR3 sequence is CASSEGLAPYNEQFF. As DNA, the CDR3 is TGTGCCAGCAGTGAGGGGCTAGCCCCCTACAATGAGCAGTTCTTC.

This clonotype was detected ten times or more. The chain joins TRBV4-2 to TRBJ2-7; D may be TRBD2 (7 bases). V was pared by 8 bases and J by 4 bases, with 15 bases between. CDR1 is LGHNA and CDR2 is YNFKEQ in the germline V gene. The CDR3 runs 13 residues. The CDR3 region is CASRGASVYEQYF. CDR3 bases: TGTGCCAGCCGGGGGGCGTCAGTTTACGAGCAGTACTTC.

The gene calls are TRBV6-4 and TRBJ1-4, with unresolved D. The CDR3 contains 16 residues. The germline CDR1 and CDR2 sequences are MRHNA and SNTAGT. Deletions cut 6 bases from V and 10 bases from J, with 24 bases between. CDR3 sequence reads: CASSPPEVIALGKLFF. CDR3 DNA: TGTGCCAGCAGCCCCCCCGAGGTTATAGCTCTCGGAAAACTGTTTTTT.

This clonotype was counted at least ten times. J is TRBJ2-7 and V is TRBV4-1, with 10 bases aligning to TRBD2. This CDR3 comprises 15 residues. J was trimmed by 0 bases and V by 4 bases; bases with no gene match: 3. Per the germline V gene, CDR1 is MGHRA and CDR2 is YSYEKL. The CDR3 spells CASSPTSGSSYEQYF. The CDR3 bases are TGCGCCAGCAGCCCGACTAGCGGGTCCTCCTACGAGCAGTACTTC.

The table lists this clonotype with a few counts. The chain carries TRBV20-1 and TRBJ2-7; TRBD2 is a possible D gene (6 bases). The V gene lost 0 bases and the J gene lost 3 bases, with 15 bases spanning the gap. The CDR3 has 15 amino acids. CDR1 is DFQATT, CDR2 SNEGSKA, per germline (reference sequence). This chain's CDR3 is CSARDSPGGIYEQYF. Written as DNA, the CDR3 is TGCAGTGCTAGAGATTCGCCCGGGGGAATCTACGAGCAGTACTTC.

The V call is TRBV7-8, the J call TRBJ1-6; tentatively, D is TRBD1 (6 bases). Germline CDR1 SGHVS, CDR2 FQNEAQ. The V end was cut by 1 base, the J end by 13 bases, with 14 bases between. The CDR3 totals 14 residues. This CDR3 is CASSLGFGGRPLHF. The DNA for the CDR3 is TGTGCCAGCAGCTTAGGGTTTGGGGGCAGGCCCCTCCACTTT. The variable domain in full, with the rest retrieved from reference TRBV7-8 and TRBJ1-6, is GAGVSQSPRYKVAKRGQDVALRCDPISGHVSLFWYQQALGQGPEFLTYFQNEAQLDKSGLPSDRFFAERPEGSVSTLKIQRTQQEDSAVYLCASSLGFGGRPLHFGNGTRLTVT.

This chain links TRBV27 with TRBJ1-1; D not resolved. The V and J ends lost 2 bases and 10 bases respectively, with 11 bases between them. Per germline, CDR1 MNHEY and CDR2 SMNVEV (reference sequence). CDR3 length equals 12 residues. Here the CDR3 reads CASSLGVPPAFF. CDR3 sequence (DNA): TGTGCCAGCAGTTTAGGGGTGCCCCCAGCTTTCTTT.

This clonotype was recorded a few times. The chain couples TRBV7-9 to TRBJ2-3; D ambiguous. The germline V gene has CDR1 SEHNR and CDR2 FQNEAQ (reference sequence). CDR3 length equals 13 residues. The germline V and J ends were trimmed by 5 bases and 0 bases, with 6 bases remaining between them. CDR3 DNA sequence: TGTGCCAGCAGCATTGCTAGCACAGATACGCAGTATTTT. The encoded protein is CASSIASTDTQYF.

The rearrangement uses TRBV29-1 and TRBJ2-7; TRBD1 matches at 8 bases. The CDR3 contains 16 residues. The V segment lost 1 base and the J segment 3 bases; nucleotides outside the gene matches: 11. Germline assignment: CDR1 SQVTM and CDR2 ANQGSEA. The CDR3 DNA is TGCAGCGTTGAAGGTGGTGGACAGGGTGCCTTCTACGAGCAGTACTTC. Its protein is CSVEGGGQGAFYEQYF.

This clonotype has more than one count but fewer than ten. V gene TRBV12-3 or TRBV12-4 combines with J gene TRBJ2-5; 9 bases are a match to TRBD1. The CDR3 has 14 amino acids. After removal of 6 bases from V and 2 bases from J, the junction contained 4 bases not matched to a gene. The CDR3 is CASRGTGKQETQYF. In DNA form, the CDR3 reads TGTGCCAGCAGGGGGACAGGGAAACAAGAGACCCAGTACTTC.

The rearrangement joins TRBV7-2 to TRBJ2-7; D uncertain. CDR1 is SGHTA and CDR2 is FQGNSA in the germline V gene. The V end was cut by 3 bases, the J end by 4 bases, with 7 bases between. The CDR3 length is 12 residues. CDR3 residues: CASSFGRYEQYV. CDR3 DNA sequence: TGTGCCAGCAGCTTCGGACGTTACGAGCAGTACGTC.

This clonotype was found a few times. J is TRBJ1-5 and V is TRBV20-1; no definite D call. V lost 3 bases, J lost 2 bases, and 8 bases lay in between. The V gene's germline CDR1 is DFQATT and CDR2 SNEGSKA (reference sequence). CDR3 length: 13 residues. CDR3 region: CSARVSRNQPQHF. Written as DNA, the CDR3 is TGCAGTGCTAGGGTTAGTCGCAATCAGCCCCAGCATTTT.

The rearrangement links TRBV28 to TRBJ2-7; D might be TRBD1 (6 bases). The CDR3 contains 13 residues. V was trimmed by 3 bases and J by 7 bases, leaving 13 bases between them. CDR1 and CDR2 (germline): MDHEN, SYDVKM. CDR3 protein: CASSFRQAGEQYV. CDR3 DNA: TGTGCCAGCAGTTTCAGACAGGCTGGAGAGCAGTACGTC.

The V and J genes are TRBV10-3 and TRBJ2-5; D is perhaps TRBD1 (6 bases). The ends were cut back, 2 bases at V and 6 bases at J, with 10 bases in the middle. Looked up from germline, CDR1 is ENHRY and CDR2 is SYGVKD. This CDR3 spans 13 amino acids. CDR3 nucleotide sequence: TGTGCCATCAGTGAGGACGACAGGCAGACCCAGTACTTC. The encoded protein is CAISEDDRQTQYF.

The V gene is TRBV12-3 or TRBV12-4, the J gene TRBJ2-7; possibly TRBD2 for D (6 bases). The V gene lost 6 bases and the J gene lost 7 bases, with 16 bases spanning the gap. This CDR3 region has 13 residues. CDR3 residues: CASSPSVRGEQYF. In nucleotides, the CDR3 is TGTGCCAGCAGCCCTAGCGTCCGGGGTGAGCAGTACTTC.

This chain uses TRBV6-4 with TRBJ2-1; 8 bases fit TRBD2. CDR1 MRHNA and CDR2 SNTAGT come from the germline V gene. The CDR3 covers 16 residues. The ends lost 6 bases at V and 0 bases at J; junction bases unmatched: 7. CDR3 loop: CASSQIAGSSYNEQFF. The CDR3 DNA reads TGTGCCAGCAGCCAAATAGCGGGGAGCTCCTACAATGAGCAGTTCTTC.

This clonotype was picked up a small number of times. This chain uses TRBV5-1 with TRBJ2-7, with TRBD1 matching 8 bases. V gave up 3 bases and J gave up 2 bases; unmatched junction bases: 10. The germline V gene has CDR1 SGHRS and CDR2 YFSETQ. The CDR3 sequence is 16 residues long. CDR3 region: CASSSGQGILAYEQYF. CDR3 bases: TGCGCCAGCAGCTCCGGACAGGGTATCCTAGCCTACGAGCAGTACTTC.

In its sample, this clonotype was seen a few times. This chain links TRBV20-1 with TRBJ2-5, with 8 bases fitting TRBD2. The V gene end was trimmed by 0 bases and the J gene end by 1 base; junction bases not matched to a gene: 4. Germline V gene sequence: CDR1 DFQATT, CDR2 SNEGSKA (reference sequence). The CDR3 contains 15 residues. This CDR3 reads CSARELTSGQETQYF. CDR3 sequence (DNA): TGCAGTGCTAGAGAGCTAACTAGCGGCCAAGAGACCCAGTACTTC.

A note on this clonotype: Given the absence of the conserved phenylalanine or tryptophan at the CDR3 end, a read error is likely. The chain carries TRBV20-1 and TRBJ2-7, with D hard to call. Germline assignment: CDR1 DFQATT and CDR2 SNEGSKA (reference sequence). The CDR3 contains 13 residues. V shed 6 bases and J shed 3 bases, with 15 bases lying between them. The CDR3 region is CSALGRLDYEQYS. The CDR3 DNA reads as TGCAGTGCCCTTGGGCGGTTAGACTACGAGCAGTACTCC.

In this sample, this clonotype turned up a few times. For the CDR3, the DNA is TGTGCCAGCAGCTTAGTAACCCCCCTCTACGAGCAGTACTTC. Translating it yields CASSLVTPLYEQYF. This chain links TRBV7-9 with TRBJ2-7; D is unclear. The CDR3 sequence is 14 residues long. Deletions cut 1 base from V and 3 bases from J, with 10 bases between. Germline V gene data show CDR1 as SEHNR and CDR2 as FQNEAQ (reference sequence). The variable domain in full, with the rest retrieved from reference TRBV7-9 and TRBJ2-7, is DTGVSQNPRHKITKRGQNVTFRCDPISEHNRLYWYRQTLGQGPEFLTYFQNEAQLEKSRLLSDRFSAERPKGSFSTLEIQRTEQGDSAMYLCASSLVTPLYEQYFGPGTRLTVT.